These T cell receptor beta chains were read from a single sample in a study of response to subunit inactivated influenza vaccine. MiXCR was run by TCRdb on the RT-PCR reads, yielding one entry per CDR3 protein. The sample has some 180,000 distinct CDR3 sequences, approximately 9.2% seen once. Sample: non-naive T cells sorted from PBMCs, taken on the day of vaccination. The receptors were gathered from a man aged 45-65 years who received an inactivated influenza vaccine. The CDR3 runs from the conserved cysteine through the conserved F or W.

TRBV20-1	TRBJ1-1	CSARDTLNTEAFF
TRBV6-5	TRBJ2-7	CASSNQDRQYF
TRBV4-3	TRBJ2-1	CASSYGLATYNEQFF
TRBV3-1	TRBJ1-2	CASSQVRSFGYTF
TRBV5-1	TRBJ2-2	CASSGRQGSTGELFF
TRBV7-2	TRBJ1-3	CASTIDSGNTIYF
TRBV4-2	TRBJ2-2	CASSGEGWDYTGELFF
TRBV18	TRBJ2-7	CASSPRGSTYEQYF
TRBV7-9	TRBJ2-3	CASSLGATDTQYF
TRBV20-1	TRBJ2-3	CSAYLAGFTDTQYF
TRBV20-1	TRBJ2-7	CSAPNQRGPYEQYF
TRBV5-1	TRBJ2-1	CASSLGGEYNEQFF
TRBV10-3	TRBJ1-2	CAISEGGHGYGYTF
TRBV6-2/TRBV6-3	TRBJ2-5	CASSYSGTGGEETQYF
TRBV7-6	TRBJ1-3	CASSPGPGRAHTIYF
TRBV6-5	TRBJ2-2	CASSFAGELFF
TRBV20-1	TRBJ1-6	CSARVVGRSPLHF
TRBV6-1	TRBJ2-7	CASGISGTGYEQYF
TRBV7-9	TRBJ2-7	CASSPGWDYEQYF
TRBV15	TRBJ2-7	CATGTGVSYEQYF